The 13 T cell receptor beta chains given below trace back to one sample, sequenced in a study of beta chain features in type 1 diabetes. No antigens are known for them. Expressed TCRB transcripts were sequenced, since all the RNA that had been isolated was reverse transcribed. Method: immunoSEQ multiplex PCR; TCRdb's copy keeps in-frame clones and lacks some. This sample has about 700,000 clones, with over 10% found just once. Points from the study as a whole: People with Type 1 diabetes carried modestly yet significantly shorter TCRB CDR3s in all four CD4+ subsets.

The material sequenced was naive CD4+ T cells from blood. Receptor source: a young man with type 1 diabetes.

The chain couples TRBV7-2 to TRBJ2-2, with D hard to call. The CDR3 sequence is 13 residues long. Trimming removed 1 base from V and 4 bases from J, with 4 bases in between. From germline, CDR1 is SGHTA and CDR2 FQGNSA. CDR3 protein: CASSLVSTGELFF. DNA for the CDR3: TGTGCCAGCAGCTTAGTTTCCACCGGGGAGCTGTTTTTT.

This chain connects TRBV9 to TRBJ2-3, with TRBD2 matching 7 bases. Looked up from germline, CDR1 is SGDLS and CDR2 is YYNGEE. The junction had 8 bases not matched to a gene; V was cut back by 4 bases and J by 0 bases. The CDR3 sequence is 16 residues long. CDR3 in DNA: TGTGCCAGCAGCCCGACGGGGGGTACTAGCACAGATACGCAGTATTTT. Protein: CASSPTGGTSTDTQYF. The whole variable domain, remainder taken from reference TRBV9 and TRBJ2-3, is DSGVTQTPKHLITATGQRVTLRCSPRSGDLSVYWYQQSLDQGLQFLIQYYNGEERAKGNILERFSAQQFPDLHSELNLSSLELGDSALYFCASSPTGGTSTDTQYFGPGTRLTVL.

This clone was seen a handful of times. The chain recombines TRBV7-8 with TRBJ2-3; maybe TRBD1 (7 bases). There are 12 residues in the CDR3. Germline CDR1 and CDR2: SGHVS and FQNEAQ. V was clipped by 4 bases and J by 11 bases, with 13 bases between them. This CDR3 is CASSSSGGRQYF. CDR3 sequence (DNA): TGTGCCAGCAGCTCCTCAGGGGGGCGGCAGTATTTT.

A few counts support this clone. Here the CDR3 reads CAWSKRQSSYNSPLHF. CDR3 sequence (DNA): TGTGCCTGGAGTAAGCGACAAAGCTCCTATAATTCACCCCTCCACTTT. The V gene is TRBV30, the J gene TRBJ1-6; D is ambiguous. Germline assignment: CDR1 GTSNPN and CDR2 SVGIG (reference sequence). The V end was cut by 2 bases, the J end by 0 bases, with 11 bases between. The CDR3 covers 16 residues.

DNA for the CDR3: TGTGCCAGTATCCTGAGACAGGGGAGATGGGACACCATATATTTT. This encodes CASILRQGRWDTIYF. J is TRBJ1-3 and V is TRBV19; 8 nucleotides align to TRBD1. CDR3 length: 15 residues. The junction had 13 bases not matched to a gene; V was cut back by 7 bases and J by 8 bases. CDR1 LNHDA and CDR2 SQIVND come from the germline V gene (reference sequence).

A few counts support this clone. This chain joins TRBV2 and TRBJ1-2, with 8 bases that match TRBD1. Germline V lookup: CDR1 SNHLY, CDR2 FYNNEI. V was pared by 7 bases and J by 5 bases, with 12 bases of the junction left unmatched. This CDR3 region has 15 residues. The CDR3 nucleotides are TGTGCCAGCACCCGAGGACAGGGAGGGGTATATGGCTACACCTTC. Amino acid sequence: CASTRGQGGVYGYTF.

The chain links TRBV30 to TRBJ1-3; D might be TRBD1 (5 bases). With 0 bases removed from V and 0 bases from J, the gap between germline ends came to 12 bases. This CDR3 contains 16 residues. Germline-derived CDR1 and CDR2 are GTSNPN and SVGIG (reference sequence). CDR3 in DNA: TGTGCCTGGAGTGTGCAGGGTAAATTCTCTGGAAACACCATATATTTT. Protein product: CAWSVQGKFSGNTIYF.

The chain has TRBV2 and TRBJ2-5, with 12 positions matching TRBD2. The CDR3 sequence is 15 residues long. Germline CDR1 and CDR2: SNHLY and FYNNEI. The V segment lost 6 bases and the J segment 3 bases; nucleotides outside the gene matches: 5. The CDR3 region is CASRKTSGGEETQYF. CDR3 sequence (DNA): TGTGCCAGCAGGAAGACTAGCGGGGGTGAAGAGACCCAGTACTTC. Looking up the rest from reference TRBV2 and TRBJ2-5 gives the full variable domain: EPEVTQTPSHQVTQMGQEVILRCVPISNHLYFYWYRQILGQKVEFLVSFYNNEISEKSEIFDDQFSVERPDGSNFTLKIRSTKLEDSAMYFCASRKTSGGEETQYFGPGTRLLVL.

The CDR3 DNA is TGTGCCAGCAGCCGGGGACAGGGTGCGGAGGGCTACACCTTC. Translating it yields CASSRGQGAEGYTF. V is TRBV4-2 and J is TRBJ1-2; 9 nucleotides line up with TRBD1. The CDR3 sequence is 14 residues long. Germline V gene data show CDR1 as LGHNA and CDR2 as YNFKEQ. V trimming: 4 bases; J trimming: 8 bases; junction bases outside the gene matches: 8.

In this sample, this clone turned up a few times. CDR3 sequence (DNA): TGTGCCAGCAGCCCGCGACTAGCGGGGGGGCGAGAGACCCAGTACTTC. Protein: CASSPRLAGGRETQYF. The chain employs TRBV7-6 and TRBJ2-5; 14 bases line up with TRBD2. The germline V gene encodes CDR1 SGHVS and CDR2 FNYEAQ. The CDR3 is 16 amino acids. V lost 5 bases, J lost 4 bases, and 6 bases stayed unmatched.

The V and J genes are TRBV15 and TRBJ1-4; D is unclear. CDR1 LNHNV and CDR2 YYDKDF come from the germline V gene (reference sequence). V was cut by 5 bases and J by 6 bases, with 4 bases left in between. The CDR3 contains 11 residues. CDR3 residues: CATSSYEKLFF. CDR3 nucleotides: TGTGCCACCAGCTCATATGAAAAACTGTTTTTT.

The chain links TRBV10-3 to TRBJ2-1; 7 positions match TRBD2. This CDR3 region has 15 residues. The junction had 5 bases not matched to a gene; V was cut back by 2 bases and J by 4 bases. In germline, CDR1 is ENHRY, CDR2 SYGVKD. CDR3 DNA: TGTGCCATCAGTGAGAACCCGGGAGGATACAATGAGCAGTTCTTC. Translating it yields CAISENPGGYNEQFF.

The genes are TRBV30 and TRBJ1-2; the match to TRBD1 covers 9 bases. This CDR3 spans 14 amino acids. V shed 6 bases and J 3 bases; nucleotides not matched to a gene: 8. Germline CDR1 reads GTSNPN; CDR2 reads SVGIG (reference sequence). DNA for the CDR3: TGTGCCTGTCCGGGACAGGGCACCTACTATGGCTACACCTTC. This codes for CACPGQGTYYGYTF.